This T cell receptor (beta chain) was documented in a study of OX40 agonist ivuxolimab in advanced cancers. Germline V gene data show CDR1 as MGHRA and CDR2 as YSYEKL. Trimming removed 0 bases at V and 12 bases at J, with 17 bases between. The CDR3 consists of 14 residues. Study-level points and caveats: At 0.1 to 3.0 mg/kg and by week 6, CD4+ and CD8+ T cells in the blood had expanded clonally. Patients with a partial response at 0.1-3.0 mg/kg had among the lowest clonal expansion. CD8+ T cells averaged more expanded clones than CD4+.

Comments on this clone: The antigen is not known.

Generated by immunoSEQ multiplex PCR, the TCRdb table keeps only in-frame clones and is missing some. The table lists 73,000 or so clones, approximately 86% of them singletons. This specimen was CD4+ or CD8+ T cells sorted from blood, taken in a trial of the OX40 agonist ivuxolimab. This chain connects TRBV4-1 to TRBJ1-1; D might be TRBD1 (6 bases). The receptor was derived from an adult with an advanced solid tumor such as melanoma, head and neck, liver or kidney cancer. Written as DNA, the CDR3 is TGCGCCAGCAGCCAAGATCCCGGGGGGCGGGTGCCTTTCTTT. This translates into CASSQDPGGRVPFF.